Presented here are 12 T cell receptor beta chains from one specimen sequenced in a study of blood T cell repertoires in COVID-19. Data came from immunoSEQ multiplex PCR; TCRdb stores just in-frame clones and leaves some out. The repertoire has 250,000 to 350,000 clones, about nine tenths of them found once; the top ten carry approximately 11%. The sequenced material came from peripheral blood. Source of these receptors: a woman in her 30s with COVID-19, enrolled during active disease.

The rearrangement joins TRBV28 to TRBJ1-5; 7 nucleotides line up with TRBD1. J lost 3 bases, V lost 3 bases, and 2 bases had no gene match. The CDR3 is 14 residues long. CDR1 and CDR2 from the germline V gene are MDHEN and SYDVKM. For the CDR3, the DNA is TGTGCCAGCAGTTTGACAGGGTTCAATCAGCCCCAGCATTTT. It translates to CASSLTGFNQPQHF. The whole variable domain, filled in from reference TRBV28 and TRBJ1-5, reads DVKVTQSSRYLVKRTGEKVFLECVQDMDHENMFWYRQDPGLGLRLIYFSYDVKMKEKGDIPEGYSVSREKKERFSLILESASTNQTSMYLCASSLTGFNQPQHFGDGTRLSIL.

This chain links TRBV7-2 with TRBJ2-2; the match to TRBD1 covers 8 bases. Germline V lookup: CDR1 SGHTA, CDR2 FQGNSA. The CDR3 runs to 15 residues. J gave up 4 bases and V 3 bases, and 4 bases lay outside the gene matches. CDR3 protein: CASSLTGDPTGELFF. The CDR3 coding sequence is TGTGCCAGCAGCTTGACAGGGGATCCCACCGGGGAGCTGTTTTTT.

The sample holds one count of this clone. The chain combines TRBV9 with TRBJ1-5; 9 positions agree with TRBD1. Trimming cost V 4 bases and J 3 bases; bases outside gene matches: 5. Germline V gene lookup returns CDR1 SGDLS and CDR2 YYNGEE. The CDR3 totals 15 residues. The CDR3 region has the DNA TGTGCCAGCAGCCGGACAGGGGAGACCAATCAGCCCCAGCATTTT. It yields the protein CASSRTGETNQPQHF.

V usage is TRBV19 and J usage is TRBJ2-7, with 7 bases aligning to TRBD2. V shed 6 bases and J 2 bases; nucleotides not matched to a gene: 10. CDR1 is LNHDA, CDR2 SQIVND, per germline (reference sequence). The CDR3 contains 15 residues. In nucleotides, the CDR3 is TGTGCCAGTAGCCCCATTGGGAGGGAGACCTACGAGCAGTACTTC. It yields the protein CASSPIGRETYEQYF.

The chain employs TRBV10-3 and TRBJ2-2, with 7 bases matching TRBD2. V shed 6 bases and J 4 bases; nucleotides not matched to a gene: 8. The CDR3 is made up of 15 amino acids. Germline CDR1 is ENHRY and CDR2 is SYGVKD. As DNA, the CDR3 is TGTGCCATCAGCCCCCCCGGGAGGAGCACCGGGGAGCTGTTTTTT. The encoded protein is CAISPPGRSTGELFF.

The chain joins TRBV9 to TRBJ1-1, with D hard to call. Per germline, CDR1 SGDLS and CDR2 YYNGEE. This CDR3 is 15 amino acids long. Trimming removed 4 bases from V and 0 bases from J, with 13 bases in between. The CDR3 spells CASSPSGHMNTEAFF. The CDR3, as DNA: TGTGCCAGCAGCCCCTCTGGCCATATGAACACTGAAGCTTTCTTT. The full variable domain, with the rest looked up from reference TRBV9 and TRBJ1-1, is DSGVTQTPKHLITATGQRVTLRCSPRSGDLSVYWYQQSLDQGLQFLIQYYNGEERAKGNILERFSAQQFPDLHSELNLSSLELGDSALYFCASSPSGHMNTEAFFGQGTRLTVV.

This clone was observed once. The V and J genes are TRBV2 and TRBJ1-1; D unresolved. Germline values: CDR1 SNHLY, CDR2 FYNNEI. Trimming cost V 1 base and J 5 bases, with 8 bases left between them. The CDR3 has 13 residues. In nucleotides, the CDR3 is TGTGCCAGCAGTGAAGATGAGGGTACTGAAGCTTTCTTT. It specifies CASSEDEGTEAFF.

The chain couples TRBV5-6 to TRBJ2-2, with 13 bases identical to TRBD2. The CDR3 spans 17 residues. Germline CDR1 and CDR2: SGHDT and YYEEEE. The junction had 5 bases not matched to a gene; V was cut back by 3 bases and J by 3 bases. The CDR3 region has the DNA TGTGCCAGCAGCTGGGGGACTAGCGGGGTTTACACCGGGGAGCTGTTTTTT. Translating gives CASSWGTSGVYTGELFF.

This chain links TRBV7-9 with TRBJ2-1; TRBD2 aligns across 8 bases. V dropped 3 bases and J dropped 9; count of bases not matched to a gene: 7. Germline V CDR1 and CDR2: SEHNR, FQNEAQ (reference sequence). The CDR3 extends over 14 amino acids. As DNA, the CDR3 is TGTGCCAGCAGCTTTAGCGGGAATTACGGTGAGCAGTTCTTC. This encodes CASSFSGNYGEQFF. Supplemented by reference TRBV7-9 and TRBJ2-1, the full variable domain reads DTGVSQNPRHKITKRGQNVTFRCDPISEHNRLYWYRQTLGQGPEFLTYFQNEAQLEKSRLLSDRFSAERPKGSFSTLEIQRTEQGDSAMYLCASSFSGNYGEQFFGPGTRLTVL.

The chain is built from TRBV9 and TRBJ1-6; no reliable D call. The CDR3 contains 14 residues. CDR1 is SGDLS and CDR2 is YYNGEE in the germline V gene. V was clipped by 4 bases and J by 8 bases, with 13 bases between them. The CDR3 sequence is CASSLRDPDSPLHF. The DNA for the CDR3 is TGTGCCAGCAGCCTACGAGATCCTGATTCACCCCTCCACTTT. Full variable domain (missing parts from reference TRBV9 and TRBJ1-6): DSGVTQTPKHLITATGQRVTLRCSPRSGDLSVYWYQQSLDQGLQFLIQYYNGEERAKGNILERFSAQQFPDLHSELNLSSLELGDSALYFCASSLRDPDSPLHFGNGTRLTVT.

The chain has TRBV30 and TRBJ1-6; perhaps TRBD1 as D (5 bases). The germline V gene has CDR1 GTSNPN and CDR2 SVGIG (reference sequence). Trimming left V 4 bases short and J 7 bases short, with 11 bases between. CDR3 size: 13 residues. As DNA, the CDR3 is TGTGCCTGGACAGGGACTGAGAATTCACCCCTCCACTTT. This encodes CAWTGTENSPLHF.

V is TRBV7-3 and J is TRBJ2-2; a possible D gene is TRBD2 (5 bases). Germline V gives CDR1 SGHTA, CDR2 FQGTGA. The CDR3 is made up of 16 amino acids. The ends were cut back, 2 bases at V and 0 bases at J, with 10 bases in the middle. DNA for the CDR3: TGTGCCAGCAGCTTACATGGAGGATCGAACACCGGGGAGCTGTTTTTT. It encodes CASSLHGGSNTGELFF.